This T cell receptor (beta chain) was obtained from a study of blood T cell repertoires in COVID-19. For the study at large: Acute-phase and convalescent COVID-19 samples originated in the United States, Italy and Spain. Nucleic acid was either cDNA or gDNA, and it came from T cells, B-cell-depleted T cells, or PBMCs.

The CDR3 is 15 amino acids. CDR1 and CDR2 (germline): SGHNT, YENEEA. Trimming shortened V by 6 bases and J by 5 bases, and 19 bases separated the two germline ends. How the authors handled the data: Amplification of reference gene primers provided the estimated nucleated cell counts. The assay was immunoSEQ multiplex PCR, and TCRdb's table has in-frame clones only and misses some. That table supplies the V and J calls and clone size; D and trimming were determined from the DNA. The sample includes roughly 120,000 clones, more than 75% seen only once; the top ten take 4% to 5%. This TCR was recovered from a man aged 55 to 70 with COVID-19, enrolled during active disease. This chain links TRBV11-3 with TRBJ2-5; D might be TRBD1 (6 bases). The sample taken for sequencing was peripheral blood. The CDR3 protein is CASSFAPGTTETQYF. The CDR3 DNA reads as TGTGCCAGCAGTTTTGCCCCTGGGACAACGGAGACCCAGTACTTC.